This T cell receptor beta chain emerged from a study of blood T cell repertoires in COVID-19 (dated by TCRdb to about 2020). Looking at the study overall: Samples covering the acute and convalescent phases of COVID-19 were provided by collaborators in the United States, Italy and Spain. The prospective study material was composed of cDNA or gDNA derived from T cells, B-cell-depleted T cells, or PBMCs. Deeply sampled blood TCRbeta repertoires from subjects exposed to, actively infected with, or recovered from COVID-19 were included in the dataset. A freely available public database, intended as a resource for researchers studying the immune response to SARS-CoV-2, is where the repertoires were released. Samples came from the ongoing ImmuneRACE study (first 160 participants) plus 1,254 subjects from 6 global collaborators. A de-identified subject ID, COVID-19 status, age in years and sex were almost always included in the sample metadata. HLA class I and class II types, where available, came from metadata supplied by the sample provider rather than from assay-based typing. Broad study findings and their caveats: How much clinical and demographic metadata was included differed by source and by participant, and the metadata was provided uncurated.

Details on this clone: Its cognate antigen has yet to be identified. One end of the junction does not line up with germline, which may come from a read error.

Each collaborating institution followed its own protocols to collect whole blood in K2EDTA tubes. For TCRbeta analysis, collaborators shipped samples in one of three forms: frozen whole blood, isolated PBMCs, or DNA extracted from either of those sample types. From the germline V gene, CDR1 is SGHTA and CDR2 is FQGNSA. The CDR3 goes from the cysteine to the phenylalanine over 15 residues. Here the CDR3 DNA is all that survives: 45 bases in frame from base 1. TCRbeta CDR3 regions were amplified from genomic DNA using the immunoSEQ Assay, a bias-controlled multiplex PCR. In the authors' own workflow: Within the assay, amplification of reference gene primers was used to estimate how many nucleated cells each sample contained. To quantify the absolute abundance of each unique TCRbeta CDR3 rearrangement, sequence reads were collapsed and filtered. For each sample, productive Simpson clonality was calculated by taking the square root of Simpson's diversity index across productive rearrangements. TCRdb provides this immuneACCESS table in a form limited to in-frame rearrangements. Some clones are lacking; in checked studies, under half of them reflect an unresolved V gene, and why the rest are absent is not known. V and J calls plus clone size are reproduced from that table; the DNA served to infer D and trimming. This sample is represented by some 57,000 clones; about 84% of them were singletons. The biggest ten clones account for approximately 23% of the sample.

This receptor was identified in an elderly woman with acute or convalescent COVID-19. Sequencing was done on a sample of peripheral blood. The sequence links TRBV7-2 to TRBJ2-1; 7 bases in the junction line up with TRBD2. The CDR3 region reads CASSLAAFSYNEQFF. The nucleotides are TGTGCCAGCAGCCTAGCGGCTTTTTCCTACAATGAGCAGTTCTTC.